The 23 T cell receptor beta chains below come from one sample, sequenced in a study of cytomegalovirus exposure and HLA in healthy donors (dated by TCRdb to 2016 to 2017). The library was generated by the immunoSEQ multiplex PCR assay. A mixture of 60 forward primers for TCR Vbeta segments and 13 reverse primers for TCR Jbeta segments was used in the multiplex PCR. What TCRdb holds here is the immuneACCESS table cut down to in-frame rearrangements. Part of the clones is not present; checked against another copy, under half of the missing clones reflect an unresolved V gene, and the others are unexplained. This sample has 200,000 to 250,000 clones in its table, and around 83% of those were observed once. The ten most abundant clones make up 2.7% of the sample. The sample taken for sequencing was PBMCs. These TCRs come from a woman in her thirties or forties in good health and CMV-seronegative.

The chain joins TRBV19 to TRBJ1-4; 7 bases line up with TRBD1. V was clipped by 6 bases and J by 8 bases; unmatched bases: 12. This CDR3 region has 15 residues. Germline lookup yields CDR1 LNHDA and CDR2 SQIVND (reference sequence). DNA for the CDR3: TGTGCCAGTAGCCCCATCTCCACAGGGGAGGAAAAACTGTTTTTT. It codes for CASSPISTGEEKLFF.

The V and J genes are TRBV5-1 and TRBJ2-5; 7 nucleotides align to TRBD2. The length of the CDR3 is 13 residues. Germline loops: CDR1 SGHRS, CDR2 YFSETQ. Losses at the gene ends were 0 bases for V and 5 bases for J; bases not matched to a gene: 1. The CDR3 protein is CASSLGRGETQYF. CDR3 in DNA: TGCGCCAGCAGCTTGGGGCGGGGGGAGACCCAGTACTTC.

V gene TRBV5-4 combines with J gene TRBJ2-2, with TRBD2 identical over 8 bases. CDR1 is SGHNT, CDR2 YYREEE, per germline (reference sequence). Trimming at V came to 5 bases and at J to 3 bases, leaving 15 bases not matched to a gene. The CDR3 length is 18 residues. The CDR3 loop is CASRRGLAQGAYTGELFF. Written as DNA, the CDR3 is TGTGCCAGCAGGCGCGGACTAGCACAAGGGGCGTACACCGGGGAGCTGTTTTTT. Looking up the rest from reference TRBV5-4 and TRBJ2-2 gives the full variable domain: ETGVTQSPTHLIKTRGQQVTLRCSSQSGHNTVSWYQQALGQGPQFIFQYYREEENGRGNFPPRFSGLQFPNYSSELNVNALELDDSALYLCASRRGLAQGAYTGELFFGEGSRLTVL.

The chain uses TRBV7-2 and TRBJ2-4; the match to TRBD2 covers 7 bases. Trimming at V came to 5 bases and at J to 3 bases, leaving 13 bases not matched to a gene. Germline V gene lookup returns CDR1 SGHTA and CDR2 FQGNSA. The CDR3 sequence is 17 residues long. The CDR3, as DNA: TGTGCCAGCAGCCCACGCGGGGGTCTTGTGGGCAAAAACATTCAGTACTTC. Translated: CASSPRGGLVGKNIQYF.

CDR3 sequence (DNA): TGTGCCATCAGTGGCACAGGGGTCGAGCAGTACTTC. Its translation is CAISGTGVEQYF. The chain employs TRBV10-3 and TRBJ2-7; TRBD1 aligns across 7 bases. The CDR3 has 12 amino acids. CDR1 ENHRY and CDR2 SYGVKD come from the germline V gene. The trim removed 4 bases at V and 6 bases at J, leaving 3 bases unmatched.

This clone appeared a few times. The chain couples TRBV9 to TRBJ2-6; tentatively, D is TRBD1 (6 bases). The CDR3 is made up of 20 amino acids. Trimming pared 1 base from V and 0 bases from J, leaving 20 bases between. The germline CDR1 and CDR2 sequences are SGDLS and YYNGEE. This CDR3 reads CASSVNPRDIVDSGANVLTF. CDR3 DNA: TGTGCCAGCAGCGTAAACCCTAGGGACATAGTGGACTCTGGGGCCAACGTCCTGACTTTC.

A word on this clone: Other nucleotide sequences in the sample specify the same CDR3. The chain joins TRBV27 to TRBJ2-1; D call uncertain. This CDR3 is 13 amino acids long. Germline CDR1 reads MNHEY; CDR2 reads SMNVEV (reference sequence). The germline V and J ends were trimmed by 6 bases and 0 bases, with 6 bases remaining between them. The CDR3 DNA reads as TGTGCCAGCAGCCTCAGCTCCTACAATGAGCAGTTCTTC. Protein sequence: CASSLSSYNEQFF.

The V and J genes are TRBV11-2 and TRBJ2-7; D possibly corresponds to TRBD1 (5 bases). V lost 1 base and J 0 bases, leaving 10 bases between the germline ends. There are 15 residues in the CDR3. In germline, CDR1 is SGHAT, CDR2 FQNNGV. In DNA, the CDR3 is TGTGCCAGCAGCTTAGGTCCAGGGTCCTCCTACGAGCAGTACTTC. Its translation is CASSLGPGSSYEQYF.

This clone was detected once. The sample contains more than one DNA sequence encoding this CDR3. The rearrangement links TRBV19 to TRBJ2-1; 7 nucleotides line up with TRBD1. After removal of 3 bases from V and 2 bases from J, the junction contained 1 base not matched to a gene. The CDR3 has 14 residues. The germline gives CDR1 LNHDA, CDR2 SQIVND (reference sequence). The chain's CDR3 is CASSIQGAYNEQFF. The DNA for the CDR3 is TGTGCCAGTAGTATTCAGGGGGCCTACAATGAGCAGTTCTTC.

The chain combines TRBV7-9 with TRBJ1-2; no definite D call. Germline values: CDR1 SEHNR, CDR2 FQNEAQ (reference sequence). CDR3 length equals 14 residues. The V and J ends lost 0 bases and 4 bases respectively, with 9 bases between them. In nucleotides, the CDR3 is TGTGCCAGCAGCTTAGCGGCAGGCTCCTATGGCTACACCTTC. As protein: CASSLAAGSYGYTF.

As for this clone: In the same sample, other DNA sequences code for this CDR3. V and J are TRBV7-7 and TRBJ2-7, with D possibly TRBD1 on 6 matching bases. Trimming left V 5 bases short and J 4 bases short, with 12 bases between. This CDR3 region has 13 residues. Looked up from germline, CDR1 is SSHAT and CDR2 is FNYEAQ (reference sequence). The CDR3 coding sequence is TGTGCCAGCAGCCCTGGGGGCGGGTACGAGCAGTACTTC. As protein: CASSPGGGYEQYF.

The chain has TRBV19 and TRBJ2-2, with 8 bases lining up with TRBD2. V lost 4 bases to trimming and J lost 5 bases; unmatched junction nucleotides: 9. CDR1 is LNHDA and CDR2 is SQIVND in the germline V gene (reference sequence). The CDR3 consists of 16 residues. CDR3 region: CASSRGGLDWTGELFF. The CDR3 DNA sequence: TGTGCCAGTAGTAGAGGGGGACTAGATTGGACCGGGGAGCTGTTTTTT.

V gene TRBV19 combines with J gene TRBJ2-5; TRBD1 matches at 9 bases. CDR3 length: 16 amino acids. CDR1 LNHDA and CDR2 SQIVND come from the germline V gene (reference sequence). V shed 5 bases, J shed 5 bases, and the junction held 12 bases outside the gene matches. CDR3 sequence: CASSSRAGQGQETQYF. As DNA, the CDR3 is TGTGCCAGTAGTTCTAGGGCTGGACAGGGGCAGGAGACCCAGTACTTC.

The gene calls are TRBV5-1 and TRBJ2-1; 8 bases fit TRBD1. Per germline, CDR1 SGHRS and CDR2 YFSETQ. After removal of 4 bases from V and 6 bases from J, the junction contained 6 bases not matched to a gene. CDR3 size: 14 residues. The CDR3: CASSPGGQGNEQFF. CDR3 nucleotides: TGCGCCAGCAGCCCCGGCGGACAGGGCAATGAGCAGTTCTTC.

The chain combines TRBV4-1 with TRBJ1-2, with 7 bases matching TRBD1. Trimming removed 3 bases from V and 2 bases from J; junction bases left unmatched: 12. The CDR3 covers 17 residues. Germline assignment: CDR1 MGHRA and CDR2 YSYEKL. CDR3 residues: CASSQTGPVTTNYGYTF. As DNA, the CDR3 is TGCGCCAGCAGCCAGACAGGGCCAGTCACAACAAACTATGGCTACACCTTC.

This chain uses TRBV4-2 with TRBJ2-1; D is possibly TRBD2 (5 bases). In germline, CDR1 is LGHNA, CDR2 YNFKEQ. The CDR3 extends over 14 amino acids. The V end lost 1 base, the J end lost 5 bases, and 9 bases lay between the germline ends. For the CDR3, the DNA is TGTGCCAGCAGCCAAGGGACTCGGGACAATGAGCAGTTCTTC. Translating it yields CASSQGTRDNEQFF.

The CDR3 nucleotides read TGTGCCAGCAGCCAAGATGGAGAGAGGGTGGCTGGGGCCAACGTCCTGACTTTC. Protein product: CASSQDGERVAGANVLTF. The V gene is TRBV4-2, the J gene TRBJ2-6, with TRBD2 as a possible D gene (5 bases). Per germline, CDR1 LGHNA and CDR2 YNFKEQ. This CDR3 contains 18 residues. The V end lost 0 bases, the J end lost 2 bases, and 14 bases lay between the germline ends.

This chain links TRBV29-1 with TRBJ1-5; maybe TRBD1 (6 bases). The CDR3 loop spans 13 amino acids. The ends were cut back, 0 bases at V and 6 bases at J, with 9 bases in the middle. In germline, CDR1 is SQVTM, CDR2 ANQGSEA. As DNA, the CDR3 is TGCAGCGTTGAAGAGGGGGCCAGTCAGCCCCAGCATTTT. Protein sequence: CSVEEGASQPQHF.

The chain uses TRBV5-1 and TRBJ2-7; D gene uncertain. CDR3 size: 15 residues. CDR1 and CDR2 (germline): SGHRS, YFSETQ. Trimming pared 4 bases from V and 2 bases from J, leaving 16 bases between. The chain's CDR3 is CASSGPGNKAYEQYF. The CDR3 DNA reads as TGCGCCAGCAGCGGGCCCGGAAACAAAGCCTACGAGCAGTACTTC.

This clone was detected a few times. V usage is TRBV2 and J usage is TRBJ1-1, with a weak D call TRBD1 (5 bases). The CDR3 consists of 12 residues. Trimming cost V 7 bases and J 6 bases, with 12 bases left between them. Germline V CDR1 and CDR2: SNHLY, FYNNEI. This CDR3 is CASNTGFAEAFF. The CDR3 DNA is TGTGCCAGCAATACAGGTTTTGCTGAAGCTTTCTTT. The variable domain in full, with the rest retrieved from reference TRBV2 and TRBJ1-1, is EPEVTQTPSHQVTQMGQEVILRCVPISNHLYFYWYRQILGQKVEFLVSFYNNEISEKSEIFDDQFSVERPDGSNFTLKIRSTKLEDSAMYFCASNTGFAEAFFGQGTRLTVV.

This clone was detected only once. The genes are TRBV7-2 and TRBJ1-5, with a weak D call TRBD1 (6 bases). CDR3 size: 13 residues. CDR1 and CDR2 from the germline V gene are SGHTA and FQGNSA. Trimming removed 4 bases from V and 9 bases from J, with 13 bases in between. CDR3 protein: CASSSGHPRPQHF. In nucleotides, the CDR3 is TGTGCCAGCAGCTCGGGACATCCGCGGCCCCAGCATTTT.

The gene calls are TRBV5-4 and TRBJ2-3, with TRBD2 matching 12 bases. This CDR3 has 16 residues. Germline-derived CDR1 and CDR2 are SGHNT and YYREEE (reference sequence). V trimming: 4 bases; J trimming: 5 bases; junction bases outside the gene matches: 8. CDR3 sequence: CASSRTSGIRVDTQYF. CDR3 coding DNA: TGTGCCAGCAGCCGGACTAGCGGGATCCGGGTAGATACGCAGTATTTT. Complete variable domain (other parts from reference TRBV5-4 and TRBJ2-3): ETGVTQSPTHLIKTRGQQVTLRCSSQSGHNTVSWYQQALGQGPQFIFQYYREEENGRGNFPPRFSGLQFPNYSSELNVNALELDDSALYLCASSRTSGIRVDTQYFGPGTRLTVL.

The CDR3 loop reads CASSPPGRGRTNEKLFF. The DNA of the CDR3 is TGTGCCAGCTCACCACCGGGCAGGGGGCGAACTAATGAAAAACTGTTTTTT. The gene calls are TRBV18 and TRBJ1-4, with TRBD1 matching over 8 bases. V lost 0 bases and J lost 1; bases outside the gene matches: 4. Germline V gives CDR1 KGHSH, CDR2 LQKENI. CDR3 length: 17 amino acids.